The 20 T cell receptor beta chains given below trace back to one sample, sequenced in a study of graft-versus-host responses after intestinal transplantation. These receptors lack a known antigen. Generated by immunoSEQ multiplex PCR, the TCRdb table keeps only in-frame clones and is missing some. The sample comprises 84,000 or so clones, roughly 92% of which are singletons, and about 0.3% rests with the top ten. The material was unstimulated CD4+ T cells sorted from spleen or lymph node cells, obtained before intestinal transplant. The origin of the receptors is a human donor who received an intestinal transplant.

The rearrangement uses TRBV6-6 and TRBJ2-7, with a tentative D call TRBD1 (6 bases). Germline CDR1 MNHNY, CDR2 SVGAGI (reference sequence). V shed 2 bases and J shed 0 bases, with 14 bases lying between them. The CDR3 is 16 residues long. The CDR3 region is CASSYRDTTYSYEQYF. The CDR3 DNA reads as TGTGCCAGCAGTTACCGGGACACCACCTACTCCTACGAGCAGTACTTC.

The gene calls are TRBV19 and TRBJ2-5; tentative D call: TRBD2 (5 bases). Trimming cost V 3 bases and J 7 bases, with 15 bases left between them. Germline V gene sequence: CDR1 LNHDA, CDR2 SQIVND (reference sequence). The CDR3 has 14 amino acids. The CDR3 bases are TGTGCCAGTAGTATGGACGGTGGGAGCGGGACCCAGTACTTC. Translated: CASSMDGGSGTQYF. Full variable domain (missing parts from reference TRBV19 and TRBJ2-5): DGGITQSPKYLFRKEGQNVTLSCEQNLNHDAMYWYRQDPGQGLRLIYYSQIVNDFQKGDIAEGYSVSREKKESFPLTVTSAQKNPTAFYLCASSMDGGSGTQYFGPGTRLLVL.

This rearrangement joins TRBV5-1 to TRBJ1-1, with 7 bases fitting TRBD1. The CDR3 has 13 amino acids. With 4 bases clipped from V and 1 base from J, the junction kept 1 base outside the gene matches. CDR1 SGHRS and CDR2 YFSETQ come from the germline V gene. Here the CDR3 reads CASSRTGNTEAFF. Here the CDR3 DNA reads TGCGCCAGCAGCCGGACAGGGAACACTGAAGCTTTCTTT.

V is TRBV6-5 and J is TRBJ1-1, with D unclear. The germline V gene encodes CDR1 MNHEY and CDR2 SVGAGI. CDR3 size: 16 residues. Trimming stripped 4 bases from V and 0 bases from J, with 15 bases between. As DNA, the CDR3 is TGTGCCAGCAGTTTACTTAGACAAACTTTGAACACTGAAGCTTTCTTT. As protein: CASSLLRQTLNTEAFF.

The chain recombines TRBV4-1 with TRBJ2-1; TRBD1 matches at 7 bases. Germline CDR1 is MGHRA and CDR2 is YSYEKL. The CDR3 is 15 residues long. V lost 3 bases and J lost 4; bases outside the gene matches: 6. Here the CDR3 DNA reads TGCGCCAGCAGCCACTACGGACAGGAATACAATGAGCAGTTCTTC. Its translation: CASSHYGQEYNEQFF.

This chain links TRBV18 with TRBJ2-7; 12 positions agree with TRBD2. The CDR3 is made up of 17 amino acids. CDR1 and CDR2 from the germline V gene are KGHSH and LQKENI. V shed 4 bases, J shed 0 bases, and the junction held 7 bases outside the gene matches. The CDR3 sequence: CASSLSSGRASSYEQYF. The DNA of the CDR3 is TGTGCCAGCTCACTTTCTAGCGGGAGGGCGAGCTCCTACGAGCAGTACTTC.

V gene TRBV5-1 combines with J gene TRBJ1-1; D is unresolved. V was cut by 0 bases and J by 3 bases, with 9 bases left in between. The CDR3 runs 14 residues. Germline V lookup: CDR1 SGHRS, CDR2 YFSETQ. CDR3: CASSLGQVHTEAFF. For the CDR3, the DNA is TGCGCCAGCAGCTTGGGGCAAGTTCACACTGAAGCTTTCTTT.

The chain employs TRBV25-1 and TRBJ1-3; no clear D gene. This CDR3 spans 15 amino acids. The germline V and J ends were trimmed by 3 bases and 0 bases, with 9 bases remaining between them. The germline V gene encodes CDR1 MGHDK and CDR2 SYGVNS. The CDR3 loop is CASSDMGSSGNTIYF. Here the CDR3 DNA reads TGTGCCAGCAGTGATATGGGGAGCTCTGGAAACACCATATATTTT.

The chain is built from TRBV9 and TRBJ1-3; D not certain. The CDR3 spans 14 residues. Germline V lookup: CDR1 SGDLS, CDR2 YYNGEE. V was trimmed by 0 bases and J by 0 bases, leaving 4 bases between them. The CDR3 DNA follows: TGTGCCAGCAGCGTAGCGGGCTCTGGAAACACCATATATTTT. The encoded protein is CASSVAGSGNTIYF.

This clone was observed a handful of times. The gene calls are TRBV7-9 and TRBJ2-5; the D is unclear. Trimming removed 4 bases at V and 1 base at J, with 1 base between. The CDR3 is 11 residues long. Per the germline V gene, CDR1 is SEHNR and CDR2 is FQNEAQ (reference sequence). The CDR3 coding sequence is TGTGCCAGCAGCTCCCAAGAGACCCAGTACTTC. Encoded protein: CASSSQETQYF.

The CDR3 bases are TGTGCCAGCAGTAGACAGGGGGCTCGGGAGCAGTTCTTC. Translated, it gives CASSRQGAREQFF. The J gene is TRBJ2-1, the V gene TRBV6-1, with 10 bases identical to TRBD1. The CDR3 loop spans 13 amino acids. CDR1 and CDR2 (germline): MNHNS, SASEGT. With 5 bases clipped from V and 10 bases from J, the junction kept 5 bases outside the gene matches.

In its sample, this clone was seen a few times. The CDR3 sequence is CASSIGRTGTYEQYF. The CDR3 bases are TGTGCCAGTAGTATAGGGCGCACCGGGACCTACGAGCAGTACTTC. The V and J genes are TRBV19 and TRBJ2-7; possibly TRBD2 for D (5 bases). The V gene's germline CDR1 is LNHDA and CDR2 SQIVND (reference sequence). Trimming cost V 1 base and J 2 bases, with 12 bases left between them. The CDR3 spans 15 residues.

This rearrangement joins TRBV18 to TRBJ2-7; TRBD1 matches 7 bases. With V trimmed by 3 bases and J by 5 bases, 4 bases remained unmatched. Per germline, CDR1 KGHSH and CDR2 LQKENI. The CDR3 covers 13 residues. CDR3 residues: CASSPGQWDEQYF. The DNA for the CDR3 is TGTGCCAGCTCACCGGGACAGTGGGACGAGCAGTACTTC.

The CDR3 DNA follows: TGTGCCAGCAGTGAGTTATTAGCGGGACCTAGAGAGACCCAGTACTTC. Translating it yields CASSELLAGPRETQYF. V and J are TRBV2 and TRBJ2-5; 8 positions match TRBD2. Trimming at V came to 3 bases and at J to 4 bases, leaving 10 bases not matched to a gene. The CDR3 runs 16 residues. The V gene's germline CDR1 is SNHLY and CDR2 FYNNEI.

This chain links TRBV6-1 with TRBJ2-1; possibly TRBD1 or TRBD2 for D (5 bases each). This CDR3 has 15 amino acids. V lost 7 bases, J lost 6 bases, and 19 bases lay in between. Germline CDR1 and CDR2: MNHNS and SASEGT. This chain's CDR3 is CASTKATRGVNEQFF. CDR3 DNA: TGTGCCAGCACCAAAGCCACGAGAGGGGTCAATGAGCAGTTCTTC.

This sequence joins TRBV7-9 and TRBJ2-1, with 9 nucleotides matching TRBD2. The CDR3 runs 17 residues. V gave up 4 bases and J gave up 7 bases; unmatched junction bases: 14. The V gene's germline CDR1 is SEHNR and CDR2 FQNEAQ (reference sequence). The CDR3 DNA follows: TGTGCCAGCAGCTCTAGGTTGGGGGGACTAGCCTTAAATGAGCAGTTCTTC. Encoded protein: CASSSRLGGLALNEQFF.

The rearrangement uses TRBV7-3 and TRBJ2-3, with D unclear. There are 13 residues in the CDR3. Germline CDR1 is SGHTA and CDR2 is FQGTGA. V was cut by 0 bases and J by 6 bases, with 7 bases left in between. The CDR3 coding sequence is TGTGCCAGCAGCTTAACCAGACTTGATACGCAGTATTTT. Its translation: CASSLTRLDTQYF. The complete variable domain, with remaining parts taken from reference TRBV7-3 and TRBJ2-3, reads GAGVSQTPSNKVTEKGKYVELRCDPISGHTALYWYRQSLGQGPEFLIYFQGTGAADDSGLPNDRFFAVRPEGSVSTLKIQRTERGDSAVYLCASSLTRLDTQYFGPGTRLTVL.

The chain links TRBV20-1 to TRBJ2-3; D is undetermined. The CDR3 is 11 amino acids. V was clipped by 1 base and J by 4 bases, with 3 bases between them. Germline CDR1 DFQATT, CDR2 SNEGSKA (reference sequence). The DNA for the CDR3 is TGCAGTGCTAGAGCTCCAGATACGCAGTATTTT. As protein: CSARAPDTQYF.

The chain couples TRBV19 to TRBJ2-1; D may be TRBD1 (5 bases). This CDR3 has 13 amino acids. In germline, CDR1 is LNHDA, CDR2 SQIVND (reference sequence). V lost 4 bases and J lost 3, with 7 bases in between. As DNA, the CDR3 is TGTGCCAGTAGTAGCGACAGCTACAATGAGCAGTTCTTC. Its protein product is CASSSDSYNEQFF.

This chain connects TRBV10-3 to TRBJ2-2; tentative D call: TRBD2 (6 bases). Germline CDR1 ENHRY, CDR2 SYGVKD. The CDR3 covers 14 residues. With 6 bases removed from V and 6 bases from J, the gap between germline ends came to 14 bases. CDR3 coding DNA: TGTGCCATCAGAGGGCAGACTAGTCCCGGGGAGCTGTTTTTT. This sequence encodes CAIRGQTSPGELFF.